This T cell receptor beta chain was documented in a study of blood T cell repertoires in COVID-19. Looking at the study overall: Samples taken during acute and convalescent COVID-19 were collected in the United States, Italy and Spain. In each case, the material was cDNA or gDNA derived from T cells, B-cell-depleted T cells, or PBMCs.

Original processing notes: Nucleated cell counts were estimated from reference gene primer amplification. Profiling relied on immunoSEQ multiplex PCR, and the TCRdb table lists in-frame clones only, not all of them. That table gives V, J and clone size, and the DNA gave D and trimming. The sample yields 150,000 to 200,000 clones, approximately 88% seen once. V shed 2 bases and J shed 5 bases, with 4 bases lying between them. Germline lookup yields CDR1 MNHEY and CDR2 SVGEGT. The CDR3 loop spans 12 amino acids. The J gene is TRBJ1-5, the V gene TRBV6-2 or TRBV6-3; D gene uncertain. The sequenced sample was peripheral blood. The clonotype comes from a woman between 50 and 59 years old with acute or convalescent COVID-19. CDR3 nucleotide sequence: TGTGCCAGCAGTTACCTTTATCAGCCCCAGCATTTT. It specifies CASSYLYQPQHF.